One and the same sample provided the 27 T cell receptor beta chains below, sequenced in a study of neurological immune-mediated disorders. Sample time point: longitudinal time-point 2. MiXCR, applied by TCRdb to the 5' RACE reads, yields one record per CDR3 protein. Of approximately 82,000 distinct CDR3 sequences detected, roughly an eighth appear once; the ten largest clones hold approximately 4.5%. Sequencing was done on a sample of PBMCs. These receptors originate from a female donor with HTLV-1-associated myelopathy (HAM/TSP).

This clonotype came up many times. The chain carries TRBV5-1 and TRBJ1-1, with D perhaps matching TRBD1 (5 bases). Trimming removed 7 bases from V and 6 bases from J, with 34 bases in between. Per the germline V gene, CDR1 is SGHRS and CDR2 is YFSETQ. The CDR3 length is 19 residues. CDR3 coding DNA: TGCGCCAGCTACCCCACCCTACCAGCACTCACAGGACGGAGGGCTGAAGCTTTCTTT. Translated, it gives CASYPTLPALTGRRAEAFF.

The CDR3 nucleotides read TGTGCCCCGACCGGGGTGTTCCCGAATGCGAGGGGTCAGCCCCAGCATTTT. Translated, it gives CAPTGVFPNARGQPQHF. This chain links TRBV5-6 with TRBJ1-5; a possible D gene is TRBD1 (5 bases). This CDR3 has 17 amino acids. V dropped 10 bases and J dropped 6 bases, with 29 bases sitting between them. The germline V gene encodes CDR1 SGHDT and CDR2 YYEEEE.

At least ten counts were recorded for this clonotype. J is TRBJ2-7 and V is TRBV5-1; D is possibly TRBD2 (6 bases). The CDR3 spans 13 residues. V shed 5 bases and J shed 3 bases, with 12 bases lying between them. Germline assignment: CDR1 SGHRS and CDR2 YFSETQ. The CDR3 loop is CASSPEGIYEQYF. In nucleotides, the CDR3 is TGCGCCAGCAGTCCGGAGGGGATCTACGAGCAGTACTTC.

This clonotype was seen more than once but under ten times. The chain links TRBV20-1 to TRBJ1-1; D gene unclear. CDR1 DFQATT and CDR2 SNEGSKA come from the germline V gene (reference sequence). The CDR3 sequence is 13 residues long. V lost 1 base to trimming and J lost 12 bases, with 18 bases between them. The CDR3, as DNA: TGCAGTGCTAGAGTTTCGTCCTCTTTAGAACCTTTCTTT. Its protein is CSARVSSSLEPFF.

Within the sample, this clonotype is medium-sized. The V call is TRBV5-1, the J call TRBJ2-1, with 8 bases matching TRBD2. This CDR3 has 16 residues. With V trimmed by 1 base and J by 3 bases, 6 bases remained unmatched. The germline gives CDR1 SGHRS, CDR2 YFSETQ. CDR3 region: CASSLIGGAVYNEQFF. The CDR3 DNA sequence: TGCGCCAGCAGCTTGATCGGGGGGGCGGTCTACAATGAGCAGTTCTTC.

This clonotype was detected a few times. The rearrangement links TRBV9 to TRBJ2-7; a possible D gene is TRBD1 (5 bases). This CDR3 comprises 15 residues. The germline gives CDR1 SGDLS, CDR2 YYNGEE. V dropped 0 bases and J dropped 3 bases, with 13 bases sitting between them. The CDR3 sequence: CASSVEVGPNYEQYF. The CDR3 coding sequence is TGTGCCAGCAGCGTAGAGGTGGGGCCCAACTACGAGCAGTACTTC.

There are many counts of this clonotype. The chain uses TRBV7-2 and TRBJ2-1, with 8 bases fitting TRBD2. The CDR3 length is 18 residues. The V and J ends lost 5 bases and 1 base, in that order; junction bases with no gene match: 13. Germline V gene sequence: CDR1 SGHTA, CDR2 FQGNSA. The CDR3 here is CASSPLVGQRGSYNEQFF. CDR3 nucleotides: TGTGCCAGCAGCCCGCTCGTCGGGCAGCGGGGGTCCTACAATGAGCAGTTCTTC.

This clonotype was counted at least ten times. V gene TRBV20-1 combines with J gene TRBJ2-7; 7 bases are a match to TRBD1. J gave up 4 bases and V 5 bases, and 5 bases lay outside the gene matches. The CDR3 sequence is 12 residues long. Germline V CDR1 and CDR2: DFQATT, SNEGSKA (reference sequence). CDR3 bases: TGCAGTGCTCACAGACAGGGTTACGAGCAGTACTTC. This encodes CSAHRQGYEQYF.

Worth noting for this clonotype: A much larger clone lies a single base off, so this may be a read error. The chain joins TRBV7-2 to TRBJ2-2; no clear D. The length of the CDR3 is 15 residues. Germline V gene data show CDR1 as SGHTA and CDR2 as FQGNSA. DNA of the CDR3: TGTGCCAGCAGCCCGTGGGCCGCGAAAACCGGGGAGCTGTTTTTT. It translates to CASSPWAAKTGELFF.

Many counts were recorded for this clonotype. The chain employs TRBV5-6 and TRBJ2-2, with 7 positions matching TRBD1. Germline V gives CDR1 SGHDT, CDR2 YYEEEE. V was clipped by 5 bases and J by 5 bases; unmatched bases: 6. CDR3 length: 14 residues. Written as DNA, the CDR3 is TGTGCCAGCAGACGGGACAGTCAAACCGGGGAGCTGTTTTTT. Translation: CASRRDSQTGELFF.

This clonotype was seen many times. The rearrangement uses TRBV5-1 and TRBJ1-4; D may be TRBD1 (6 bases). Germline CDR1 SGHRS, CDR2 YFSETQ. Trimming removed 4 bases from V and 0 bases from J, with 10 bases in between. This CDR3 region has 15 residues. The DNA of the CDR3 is TGCGCCAGCAGCCAACAGGGTCCAACTAATGAAAAACTGTTTTTT. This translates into CASSQQGPTNEKLFF.

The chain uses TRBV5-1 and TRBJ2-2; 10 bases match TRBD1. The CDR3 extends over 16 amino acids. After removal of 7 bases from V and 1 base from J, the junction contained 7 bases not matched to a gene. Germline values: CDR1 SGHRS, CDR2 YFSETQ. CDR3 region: CASVRQGAQNTGELFF. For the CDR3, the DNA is TGCGCCAGCGTGAGACAGGGGGCTCAGAACACCGGGGAGCTGTTTTTT. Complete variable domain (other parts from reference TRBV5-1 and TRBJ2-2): KAGVTQTPRYLIKTRGQQVTLSCSPISGHRSVSWYQQTPGQGLQFLFEYFSETQRNKGNFPGRFSGRQFSNSRSEMNVSTLELGDSALYLCASVRQGAQNTGELFFGEGSRLTVL.

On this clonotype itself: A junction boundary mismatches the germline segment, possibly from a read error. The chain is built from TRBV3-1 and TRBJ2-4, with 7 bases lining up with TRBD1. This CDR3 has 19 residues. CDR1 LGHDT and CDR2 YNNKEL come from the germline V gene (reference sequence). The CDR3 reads CASSQGWGQRLIAKNVQYF. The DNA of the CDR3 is TGTGCCAGCAGCCAAGGGTGGGGACAGAGATTAATAGCCAAAAACGTTCAGTACTTC.

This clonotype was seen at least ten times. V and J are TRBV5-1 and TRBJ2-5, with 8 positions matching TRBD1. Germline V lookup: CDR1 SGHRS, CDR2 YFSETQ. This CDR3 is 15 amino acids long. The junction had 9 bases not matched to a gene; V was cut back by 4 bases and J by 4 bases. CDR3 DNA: TGCGCCAGCAGCCCCATGTCAGGGGGCGGAGAGACCCAGTACTTC. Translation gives CASSPMSGGGETQYF. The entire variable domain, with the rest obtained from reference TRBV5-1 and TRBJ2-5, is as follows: KAGVTQTPRYLIKTRGQQVTLSCSPISGHRSVSWYQQTPGQGLQFLFEYFSETQRNKGNFPGRFSGRQFSNSRSEMNVSTLELGDSALYLCASSPMSGGGETQYFGPGTRLLVL.

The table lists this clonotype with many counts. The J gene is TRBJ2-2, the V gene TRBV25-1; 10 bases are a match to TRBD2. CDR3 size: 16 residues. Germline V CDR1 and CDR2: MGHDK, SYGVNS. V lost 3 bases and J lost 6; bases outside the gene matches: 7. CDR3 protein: CASSERIAGGSGELFF. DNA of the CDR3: TGTGCCAGCAGTGAGCGGATAGCGGGGGGATCCGGGGAGCTGTTTTTT.

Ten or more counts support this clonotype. The CDR3 coding sequence is TGTGCCAGCAGCTTATTCGCTAGCGGGGGGGTACAAGAGACCCAGTACTTC. Protein product: CASSLFASGGVQETQYF. The chain recombines TRBV11-2 with TRBJ2-5, with 12 bases identical to TRBD2. This CDR3 spans 17 amino acids. The trim removed 2 bases at V and 2 bases at J, leaving 6 bases unmatched. Germline V lookup: CDR1 SGHAT, CDR2 FQNNGV.

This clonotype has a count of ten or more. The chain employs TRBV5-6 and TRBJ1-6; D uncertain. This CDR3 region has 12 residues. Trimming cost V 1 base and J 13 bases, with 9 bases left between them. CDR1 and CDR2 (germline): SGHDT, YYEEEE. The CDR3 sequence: CASSLWPGPLHF. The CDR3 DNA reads TGTGCCAGCAGCTTGTGGCCGGGGCCCCTCCACTTT.

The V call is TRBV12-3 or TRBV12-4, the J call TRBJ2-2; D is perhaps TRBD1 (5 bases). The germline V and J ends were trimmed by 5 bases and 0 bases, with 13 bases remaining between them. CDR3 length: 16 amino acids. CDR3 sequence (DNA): TGTGCCAGCAGTAAGACAGACGTGACGAACACCGGGGAGCTGTTTTTT. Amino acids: CASSKTDVTNTGELFF.

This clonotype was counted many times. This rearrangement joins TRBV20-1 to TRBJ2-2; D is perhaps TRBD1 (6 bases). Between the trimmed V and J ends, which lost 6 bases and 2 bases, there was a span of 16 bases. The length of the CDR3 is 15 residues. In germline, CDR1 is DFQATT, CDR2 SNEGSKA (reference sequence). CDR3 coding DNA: TGCAGTGCCAGGAAATGGACAGAAAACACCGGGGAGCTGTTTTTT. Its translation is CSARKWTENTGELFF.

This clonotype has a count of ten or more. Here the CDR3 DNA reads TGTGCCAGCAGCTTGAGCGATTCAGATACGCAGTATTTT. It yields the protein CASSLSDSDTQYF. The V call is TRBV7-3, the J call TRBJ2-3; no firm D call. Germline assignment: CDR1 SGHTA and CDR2 FQGTGA. The CDR3 runs to 13 residues. V was cut by 3 bases and J by 4 bases, with 8 bases left in between.

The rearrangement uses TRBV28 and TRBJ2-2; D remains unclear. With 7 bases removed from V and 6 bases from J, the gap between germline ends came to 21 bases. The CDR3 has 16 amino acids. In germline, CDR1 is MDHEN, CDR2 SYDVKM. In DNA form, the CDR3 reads TGTGCCAGCATCCCCTCAGGCACTATGAAGGCCGGGGAGCTGTTTTTT. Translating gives CASIPSGTMKAGELFF.

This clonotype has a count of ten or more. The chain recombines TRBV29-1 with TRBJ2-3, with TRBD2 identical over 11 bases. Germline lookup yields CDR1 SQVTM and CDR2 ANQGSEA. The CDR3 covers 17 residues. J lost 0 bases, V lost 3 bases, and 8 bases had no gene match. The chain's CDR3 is CSVDSRLAGGSTDTQYF. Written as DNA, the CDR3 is TGCAGCGTTGATAGTCGGCTAGCGGGGGGCAGCACAGATACGCAGTATTTT.

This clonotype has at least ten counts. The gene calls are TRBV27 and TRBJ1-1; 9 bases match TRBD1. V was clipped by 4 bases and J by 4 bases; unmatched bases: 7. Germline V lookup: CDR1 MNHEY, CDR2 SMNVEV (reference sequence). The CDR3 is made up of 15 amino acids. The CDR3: CASSSRTGEVTEAFF. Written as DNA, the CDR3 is TGTGCCAGCAGTTCCCGGACAGGGGAAGTCACTGAAGCTTTCTTT.

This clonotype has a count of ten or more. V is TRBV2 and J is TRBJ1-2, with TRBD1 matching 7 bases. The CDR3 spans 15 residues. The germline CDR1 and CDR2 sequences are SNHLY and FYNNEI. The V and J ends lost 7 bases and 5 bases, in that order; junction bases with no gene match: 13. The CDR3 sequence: CASKMGQTSPYGYTF. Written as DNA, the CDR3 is TGTGCCAGCAAAATGGGACAGACTAGTCCATATGGCTACACCTTC. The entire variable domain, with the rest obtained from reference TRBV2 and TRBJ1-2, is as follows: EPEVTQTPSHQVTQMGQEVILRCVPISNHLYFYWYRQILGQKVEFLVSFYNNEISEKSEIFDDQFSVERPDGSNFTLKIRSTKLEDSAMYFCASKMGQTSPYGYTFGSGTRLTVV.

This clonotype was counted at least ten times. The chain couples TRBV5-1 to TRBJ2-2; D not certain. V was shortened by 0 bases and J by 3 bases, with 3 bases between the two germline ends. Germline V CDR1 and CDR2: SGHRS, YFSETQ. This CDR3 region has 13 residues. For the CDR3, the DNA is TGCGCCAGCAGCTTGGGGGACACCGGGGAGCTGTTTTTT. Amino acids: CASSLGDTGELFF.

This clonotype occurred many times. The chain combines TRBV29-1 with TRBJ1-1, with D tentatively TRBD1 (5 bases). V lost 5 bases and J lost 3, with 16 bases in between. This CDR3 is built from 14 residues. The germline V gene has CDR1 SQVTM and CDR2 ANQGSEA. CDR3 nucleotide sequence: TGCAGCGTTATGGGGCCGGGGAGATACACTGAAGCTTTCTTT. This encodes CSVMGPGRYTEAFF.

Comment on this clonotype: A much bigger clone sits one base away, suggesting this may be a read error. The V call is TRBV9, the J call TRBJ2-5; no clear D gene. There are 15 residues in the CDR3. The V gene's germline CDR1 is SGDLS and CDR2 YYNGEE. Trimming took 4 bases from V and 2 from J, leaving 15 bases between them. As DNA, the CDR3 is TGTGCCAGCAGCCCTCTGGATGGCGTACAAGAGACCCAGTACTTC. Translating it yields CASSPLDGVQETQYF.